One sample yielded the 9 T cell receptor beta chains listed below, sequenced in a study of blood T cell repertoires in COVID-19. TCRdb's table, derived via immunoSEQ multiplex PCR, lists solely in-frame clones and lacks some. The sample includes around 140,000 clones, approximately 81% seen only once; the top ten take approximately 8.7%. The material sequenced was peripheral blood. The receptors stem from a woman aged 55-70 years with active or convalescent COVID-19.

As regards this clone: Within the sample, other DNA sequences also encode this same CDR3. The chain is built from TRBV5-1 and TRBJ2-5; the match to TRBD1 covers 10 bases. CDR1 and CDR2 (germline): SGHRS, YFSETQ. V was pared by 2 bases and J by 2 bases, with 3 bases of the junction left unmatched. CDR3 size: 15 residues. Here the CDR3 reads CASSFGGQGQETQYF. The CDR3, as DNA: TGCGCCAGCAGCTTCGGGGGACAGGGGCAAGAGACCCAGTACTTC.

This rearrangement joins TRBV15 to TRBJ1-5; TRBD1 matches at 7 bases. The V segment lost 4 bases and the J segment 7 bases; nucleotides outside the gene matches: 7. This CDR3 comprises 14 residues. Germline values: CDR1 LNHNV, CDR2 YYDKDF (reference sequence). This chain's CDR3 is CATSNDRVGQPQHF. The CDR3 nucleotides are TGTGCCACCAGCAACGACAGGGTTGGGCAGCCCCAGCATTTT.

The chain recombines TRBV6-5 with TRBJ1-1; D gene ambiguous. Trimming removed 0 bases at V and 6 bases at J, with 17 bases between. The germline V gene encodes CDR1 MNHEY and CDR2 SVGAGI. The CDR3 length is 16 residues. The chain's CDR3 is CASSYSLAGGKAEAFF. The CDR3 nucleotides are TGTGCCAGCAGTTACTCCCTAGCGGGCGGGAAAGCTGAAGCTTTCTTT.

The gene calls are TRBV10-3 and TRBJ2-7; TRBD2 matches at 11 bases. Germline V gene data show CDR1 as ENHRY and CDR2 as SYGVKD. This CDR3 is built from 14 residues. Trimming removed 6 bases from V and 2 bases from J; junction bases left unmatched: 3. The CDR3 loop reads CAISIAGGPYEQYV. The CDR3 DNA follows: TGTGCCATCAGCATAGCGGGGGGGCCCTACGAGCAGTACGTC.

The V call is TRBV19, the J call TRBJ2-4, with D possibly being TRBD1 (5 bases). CDR1 and CDR2 (germline): LNHDA, SQIVND (reference sequence). V was shortened by 7 bases and J by 0 bases, with 13 bases between the two germline ends. This CDR3 is 15 amino acids long. The CDR3 loop reads CASNPDREAKNIQYF. DNA for the CDR3: TGTGCCAGTAACCCCGACAGAGAAGCCAAAAACATTCAGTACTTC.

V and J are TRBV30 and TRBJ2-2; the match to TRBD1 covers 7 bases. CDR1 GTSNPN and CDR2 SVGIG come from the germline V gene (reference sequence). J was trimmed by 4 bases and V by 4 bases; bases with no gene match: 6. This CDR3 region has 14 residues. CDR3 coding DNA: TGTGCCTGGACCGCTAGGGGGCGCACCGGGGAGCTGTTTTTT. Its protein is CAWTARGRTGELFF.

The chain joins TRBV6-5 to TRBJ2-6; D is perhaps TRBD1 (5 bases). Trimming took off 6 bases at V and 4 bases at J, with 13 bases between the two ends. The germline V gene has CDR1 MNHEY and CDR2 SVGAGI. The CDR3 contains 15 residues. CDR3 bases: TGTGCCAGCAGCTTAAGACAGACCGGGGCCAACGTCCTGACTTTC. This gives the protein CASSLRQTGANVLTF.

V gene TRBV19 combines with J gene TRBJ2-7, with D possibly being TRBD1 (6 bases). From germline, CDR1 is LNHDA and CDR2 SQIVND (reference sequence). Trimming removed 9 bases from V and 1 base from J, with 16 bases in between. The CDR3 totals 14 residues. The CDR3 DNA follows: TGTGCCAGCAAGTCCCGCGGACAGTCCTACGAGCAGTACTTC. Its translation is CASKSRGQSYEQYF.

The chain uses TRBV19 and TRBJ2-2; a possible D gene is TRBD2 (6 bases). This CDR3 has 15 amino acids. Germline-derived CDR1 and CDR2 are LNHDA and SQIVND (reference sequence). Trimming removed 2 bases at V and 5 bases at J, with 12 bases between. The CDR3 reads CASSIFGSWTGELFF. CDR3 DNA: TGTGCCAGTAGTATATTCGGGAGCTGGACCGGGGAGCTGTTTTTT.